This TCR beta chain stems from a study of regulatory T cells in long-lasting Graves disease. Findings and limits, study-wide: The study found lower TCR diversity in persistent Graves' patients than in newly diagnosed ones. Between persistent patients, roughly 2,600 public clonotypes were shared, exceeding the 966 shared between new patients.

Combining iRepertoire HTBI primers with Arm-PCR of CDR3 regions, the authors built TCR beta libraries. In the original analysis: Samples revealed approximately 67 TRBV and 14 TRBJ segments. TCRdb reprocessed the multiplex PCR reads with MiXCR, giving one entry per CDR3 protein. TCRdb's processing, not the authors' own work, is the source of the V and J calls. The sample yields about 470,000 distinct CDR3 sequences, around 21% seen once. The time point: persistent/refractory GD, antithyroid drugs over 5 years with positive TRAb. Extracted RNA from PBMCs served as the source of the TCR library. As for this clonotype: Its antigen is not identified.

The input for sequencing was peripheral blood mononuclear cells (PBMCs), taken when the disease was refractory, from a patient treated with antithyroid drugs. The receptor comes from a female donor with Graves disease.

The CDR3 here is CAWSVRGNIQYF. The CDR3 DNA reads TGTGCCTGGAGTGTACGGGGGAACATTCAGTACTTC. The genes are TRBV30 and TRBJ2-4; weak D call: TRBD2 (6 bases). The germline V gene encodes CDR1 GTSNPN and CDR2 SVGIG (reference sequence). V lost 0 bases and J lost 7, with 7 bases in between. The CDR3 contains 12 residues.